The 23 T cell receptor beta chains in this list originate from one sample, sequenced in a study of blood T cell repertoires in COVID-19. Here immunoSEQ multiplex PCR was the method, and the copy in TCRdb shows in-frame clones only, minus some. The data hold a few hundred thousand clones, with 91% observed a single time. The sample consisted of peripheral blood. Every receptor here comes from a person in their late teens or twenties with COVID-19, enrolled during active disease.

The genes are TRBV9 and TRBJ2-2; 8 positions match TRBD2. Germline CDR1 is SGDLS and CDR2 is YYNGEE. The CDR3 is 14 amino acids. Trimming took 3 bases from V and 5 from J; bases not matched to a gene: 3. CDR3 residues: CASSAGLVTGELFF. The CDR3 DNA sequence: TGTGCCAGCAGCGCGGGACTAGTTACCGGGGAGCTGTTTTTT.

This clone turned up a few times. This chain links TRBV9 with TRBJ1-2; D gene uncertain. The V end was cut by 3 bases, the J end by 2 bases, with 5 bases between. Looked up from germline, CDR1 is SGDLS and CDR2 is YYNGEE. This CDR3 has 12 amino acids. CDR3 sequence: CASSGGNYGYTF. Here the CDR3 DNA reads TGTGCCAGCAGCGGCGGGAACTATGGCTACACCTTC.

The chain is built from TRBV3-1 (or the pseudogene TRBV3-2) and TRBJ2-7; D remains ambiguous. The CDR3 contains 14 residues. V lost 0 bases, J lost 4 bases, and 10 bases lay in between. Germline CDR1 and CDR2: LGHDT and YNNKEL (reference sequence). CDR3 protein: CASSQDGLRYEQYF. The CDR3 DNA reads as TGTGCCAGCAGCCAAGACGGGTTAAGGTACGAGCAGTACTTC.

V and J are TRBV18 and TRBJ1-2; no clear D gene. The CDR3 spans 14 residues. Per germline, CDR1 KGHSH and CDR2 LQKENI. V lost 3 bases to trimming and J lost 7 bases, with 15 bases between them. CDR3 bases: TGTGCCAGCTCACCGGGAGGATACCTCCTTGGCTACACCTTC. As protein: CASSPGGYLLGYTF.

The chain uses TRBV2 and TRBJ2-1; 11 bases align to TRBD2. The CDR3 length is 15 residues. Germline loops: CDR1 SNHLY, CDR2 FYNNEI. V was pared by 6 bases and J by 9 bases, with 10 bases of the junction left unmatched. CDR3 protein: CASSRLAGLGGEQFF. In nucleotides, the CDR3 is TGTGCCAGCAGCCGACTAGCGGGACTTGGGGGTGAGCAGTTCTTC.

The DNA for the CDR3 is TGTGCCAGCAGCGTAGGAGTGCACCTCTATGGCTACACCTTC. It specifies CASSVGVHLYGYTF. This chain joins TRBV9 and TRBJ1-2; D is ambiguous. The CDR3 has 14 amino acids. Germline V gives CDR1 SGDLS, CDR2 YYNGEE. V gave up 0 bases and J gave up 4 bases, with 10 bases separating them.

Comments on this clone: A much larger clone differs by one base, so this may be a read error. The gene calls are TRBV6-5 and TRBJ1-1; TRBD1 aligns across 10 bases. V lost 6 bases, J lost 3 bases, and 4 bases stayed unmatched. CDR3 size: 14 residues. In germline, CDR1 is MNHEY, CDR2 SVGAGI. CDR3 bases: TGTGCCAGCAGCTCGGGACAGGGGTACACTGAAGCTTTCTTT. Translating it yields CASSSGQGYTEAFF.

This clone was recorded a few times. This chain links TRBV9 with TRBJ2-7, with 12 bases fitting TRBD1. Germline V gene data show CDR1 as SGDLS and CDR2 as YYNGEE. V lost 1 base, J lost 6 bases, and 5 bases stayed unmatched. The CDR3 consists of 15 residues. The CDR3 region has the DNA TGTGCCAGCAGCGTATCAGGGACAGGGGGCTCCGAGCAGTACTTC. This gives the protein CASSVSGTGGSEQYF.

The V and J genes are TRBV7-9 and TRBJ2-5; 7 bases match TRBD2. The V and J ends lost 5 bases and 5 bases, in that order; junction bases with no gene match: 11. This CDR3 has 15 amino acids. Germline V gene data show CDR1 as SEHNR and CDR2 as FQNEAQ (reference sequence). The CDR3 protein is CASSGSREPEETQYF. The CDR3 DNA follows: TGTGCCAGCAGCGGATCGCGGGAGCCCGAGGAGACCCAGTACTTC. Supplemented by reference TRBV7-9 and TRBJ2-5, the full variable domain reads DTGVSQNPRHKITKRGQNVTFRCDPISEHNRLYWYRQTLGQGPEFLTYFQNEAQLEKSRLLSDRFSAERPKGSFSTLEIQRTEQGDSAMYLCASSGSREPEETQYFGPGTRLLVL.

This sequence joins TRBV7-8 and TRBJ1-3; D call uncertain. Germline V CDR1 and CDR2: SGHVS, FQNEAQ. The CDR3 covers 16 residues. V lost 1 base and J 0 bases, leaving 10 bases between the germline ends. CDR3 DNA: TGTGCCAGCAGCTTAGGGCGGGTCGGCTCTGGAAACACCATATATTTT. Translating gives CASSLGRVGSGNTIYF.

The gene calls are TRBV5-1 and TRBJ2-2; 9 bases line up with TRBD2. This CDR3 has 14 amino acids. CDR1 is SGHRS and CDR2 is YFSETQ in the germline V gene. The J segment lost 1 base and the V segment lost 5 bases, leaving 0 bases of the junction unmatched. The CDR3 sequence: CASRTSGNTGELFF. The DNA of the CDR3 is TGCGCCAGCAGGACTAGCGGGAACACCGGGGAGCTGTTTTTT.

The chain is built from TRBV5-1 and TRBJ2-7; TRBD1 agrees at 11 bases. V trimming: 6 bases; J trimming: 5 bases; junction bases outside the gene matches: 4. Germline CDR1 is SGHRS and CDR2 is YFSETQ. The CDR3 is 13 residues long. This CDR3 reads CASNGQGANEQYF. CDR3 bases: TGCGCCAGCAACGGACAGGGGGCCAACGAGCAGTACTTC.

V gene TRBV20-1 combines with J gene TRBJ2-1; 8 nucleotides match TRBD2. Germline loops: CDR1 DFQATT, CDR2 SNEGSKA (reference sequence). V gave up 3 bases and J gave up 1 base; unmatched junction bases: 11. This CDR3 has 17 residues. The CDR3 nucleotides are TGCAGTGCTAGTAGTCAAGCGGGAGAAGTGTCCTACAATGAGCAGTTCTTC. This codes for CSASSQAGEVSYNEQFF.

The V gene is TRBV12-3 or TRBV12-4, the J gene TRBJ1-2; D perhaps matches TRBD1 (5 bases). V lost 6 bases and J lost 8, with 16 bases in between. This CDR3 has 13 residues. The CDR3 DNA reads TGTGCCAGCAGCCTCTCAGGGAAAGGCGGCTACACCTTC. Its protein product is CASSLSGKGGYTF.

The rearrangement links TRBV13 to TRBJ2-7; no clear D gene. This CDR3 is built from 13 residues. V was cut by 5 bases and J by 3 bases, with 11 bases left in between. The germline gives CDR1 PRHDT, CDR2 FYEKMQ (reference sequence). The CDR3 DNA sequence: TGTGCCAGCAGCAGAGAATCCGGCTACGAGCAGTACTTC. Translating it yields CASSRESGYEQYF.

Only one count was recorded for this clone. V gene TRBV5-1 combines with J gene TRBJ2-7; 7 bases fit TRBD1. This CDR3 has 15 residues. V was pared by 2 bases and J by 3 bases, with 8 bases of the junction left unmatched. Per germline, CDR1 SGHRS and CDR2 YFSETQ. The DNA for the CDR3 is TGCGCCAGCAGCTTAGGGTCAGGGGGAAACTACGAGCAGTACTTC. Translated: CASSLGSGGNYEQYF.

The chain uses TRBV5-4 and TRBJ2-1, with 8 bases that match TRBD1. Germline-derived CDR1 and CDR2 are SGHNT and YYREEE (reference sequence). J was trimmed by 7 bases and V by 4 bases; bases with no gene match: 10. The CDR3 is 15 amino acids. The CDR3 DNA follows: TGTGCCAGCAGCGCACAACCACAGGGGGAAAATGAGCAGTTCTTC. Protein product: CASSAQPQGENEQFF.

V usage is TRBV27 and J usage is TRBJ2-7; 8 nucleotides line up with TRBD2. J gave up 6 bases and V 4 bases, and 11 bases lay outside the gene matches. The CDR3 consists of 15 residues. Germline V gene data show CDR1 as MNHEY and CDR2 as SMNVEV (reference sequence). The CDR3 spells CASSSLPGLVGEQYF. Written as DNA, the CDR3 is TGTGCCAGCAGTTCGCTTCCGGGACTAGTCGGCGAGCAGTACTTC.

V usage is TRBV27 and J usage is TRBJ2-5, with TRBD2 as a possible D gene (6 bases). V lost 5 bases, J lost 4 bases, and 17 bases lay in between. From germline, CDR1 is MNHEY and CDR2 SMNVEV (reference sequence). The CDR3 loop spans 15 amino acids. CDR3 residues: CASSPTGLVRETQYF. In DNA, the CDR3 is TGTGCCAGCAGTCCCACGGGACTTGTCCGAGAGACCCAGTACTTC.

The rearrangement links TRBV4-2 to TRBJ1-1; D call uncertain. Germline CDR1 LGHNA, CDR2 YNFKEQ. The CDR3 has 11 residues. The V and J ends lost 0 bases and 8 bases respectively, with 4 bases between them. The CDR3 nucleotides are TGTGCCAGCAGCCAAGACGGGGAAGCTTTCTTT. As protein: CASSQDGEAFF.

This clone was seen once. CDR3 protein: CASSEAEQGNYGYTF. The CDR3 region has the DNA TGTGCCAGCAGTGAAGCGGAACAGGGGAACTATGGCTACACCTTC. The J gene is TRBJ1-2, the V gene TRBV6-1; 7 nucleotides align to TRBD1. Losses at the gene ends were 0 bases for V and 2 bases for J; bases not matched to a gene: 3. Germline V gene sequence: CDR1 MNHNS, CDR2 SASEGT. The CDR3 consists of 15 residues.

The gene calls are TRBV29-1 and TRBJ2-2; perhaps TRBD1 as D (6 bases). Germline V gene sequence: CDR1 SQVTM, CDR2 ANQGSEA. The CDR3 has 20 residues. Deletions cut 1 base from V and 4 bases from J, with 28 bases between. DNA of the CDR3: TGCAGCGTTGAAGGTCACAAAGGGGACACCCCGGGGTTCGGCACCGGGGAGCTGTTTTTT. Translated, it gives CSVEGHKGDTPGFGTGELFF.

The chain links TRBV6-5 to TRBJ1-5; D call uncertain. V lost 6 bases to trimming and J lost 6 bases, with 12 bases between them. The CDR3 spans 13 residues. Germline CDR1 reads MNHEY; CDR2 reads SVGAGI. Here the CDR3 DNA reads TGTGCCAGCAGCCCCGGTGCCGGTCAGCCCCAGCATTTT. It translates to CASSPGAGQPQHF.